This T cell receptor beta chain came from a study of CXCR3-negative and CXCR3-positive naive CD8 T cells. Overall study results and limits: It was found that naive subsets had comparable surface CD5, and TCR strength was inferred from TRB CDR3 properties. TRB CDR3s were more hydrophobic in CXCR3-positive than in CXCR3-negative naive cells. For memory CD8+ cells diversity was much lower, but both naive subsets had comparably high diversity.

CD45RO-CCR7+CD27+CD95- characterized naive CD8+ T cells. UMI-labeled 5' RACE yielded the TRB cDNA libraries. TCRdb reanalyzed the 5' RACE reads and collapses them to one entry per CDR3 protein, without DNA. This sample lists 100,000 to 150,000 distinct CDR3 sequences; its ten largest clones have about 0.48%. The CDR3 consists of 15 residues. Germline V lookup: CDR1 MNHNY, CDR2 SVGAGI (reference sequence). Concerning this clonotype: What it binds is not known.

The sample consisted of naive CXCR3- CD8+ T cells from blood. Subset given: CD45RO-CCR7+CD27+CD95- naive CD8+ T cells lacking CXCR3 (TNR3-). The chain is built from TRBV6-6 and TRBJ2-5. The TCR comes from a human donor in good health. Some clones in this sample may be carry-over from other donors' samples. CDR3 protein: CASSYVSEFEETQYF.